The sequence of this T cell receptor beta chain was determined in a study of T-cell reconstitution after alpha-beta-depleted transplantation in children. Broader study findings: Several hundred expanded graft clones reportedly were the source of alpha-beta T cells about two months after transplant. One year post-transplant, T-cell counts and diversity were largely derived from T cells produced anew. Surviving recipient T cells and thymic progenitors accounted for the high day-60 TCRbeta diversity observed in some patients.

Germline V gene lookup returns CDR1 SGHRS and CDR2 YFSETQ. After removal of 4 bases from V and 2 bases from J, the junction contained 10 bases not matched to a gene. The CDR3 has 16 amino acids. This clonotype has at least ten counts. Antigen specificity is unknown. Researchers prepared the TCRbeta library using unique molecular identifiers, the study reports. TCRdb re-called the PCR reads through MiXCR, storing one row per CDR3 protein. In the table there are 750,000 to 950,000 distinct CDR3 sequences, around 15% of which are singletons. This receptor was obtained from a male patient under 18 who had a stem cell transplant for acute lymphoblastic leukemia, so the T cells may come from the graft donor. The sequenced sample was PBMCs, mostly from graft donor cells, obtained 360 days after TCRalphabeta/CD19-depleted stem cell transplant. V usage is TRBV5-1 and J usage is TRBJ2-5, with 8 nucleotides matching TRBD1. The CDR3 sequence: CASSPPTGATQETQYF. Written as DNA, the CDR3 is TGCGCCAGCAGCCCCCCGACAGGGGCAACACAAGAGACCCAGTACTTC.